This T cell receptor beta chain comes out of a study of beta chain features in type 1 diabetes. Study-wide results and caveats: There was a moderate but significant shortening of TCRB CDR3s in all four CD4+ subsets of Type 1 diabetes patients.

This clone was counted only a few times. What it binds is not known. TCRB transcripts that were expressed got sequenced, as all of the isolated RNA had been reverse transcribed. The method was immunoSEQ multiplex PCR; TCRdb's version includes in-frame clones alone and lacks a portion of them. The sample contains about 660,000 clones, around 15% of which appear only once. Germline lookup yields CDR1 LNHDA and CDR2 SQIVND (reference sequence). The CDR3 has 14 amino acids. V gave up 5 bases and J gave up 11 bases, with 19 bases separating them. This TCR was recovered from a man between 18 and 35 years old with type 1 diabetes. This rearrangement joins TRBV19 to TRBJ1-5; D gene ambiguous. Source material: naive CD4+ T cells from blood. The CDR3 nucleotides are TGTGCCAGTAGTGCAAGAGAAGGACGGCCGGCCCAGCATTTT. Protein sequence: CASSAREGRPAQHF. Supplemented by reference TRBV19 and TRBJ1-5, the full variable domain reads DGGITQSPKYLFRKEGQNVTLSCEQNLNHDAMYWYRQDPGQGLRLIYYSQIVNDFQKGDIAEGYSVSREKKESFPLTVTSAQKNPTAFYLCASSAREGRPAQHFGDGTRLSIL.